The rows below give T cell receptor beta chains drawn from one sample of a study of T cell repertoires in cytomegalovirus infection. Their cognate antigens are unknown. Via MiXCR, TCRdb re-called the reads, giving one row per CDR3 protein. The data hold fewer than 130,000 distinct CDR3 sequences, with under 45% observed a single time. The sequencing here drew on CD8+ T cells from cultured PBMCs, taken from culture after CMV antigen stimulation. These receptors all come from a human donor in good health (CMV status not recorded). Some clones in this sample may be carry-over from other donors' samples. Each CDR3 is given with its conserved first and last residue. The D gene is left open where the match is weak. The size entry is marked missing in some rows and otherwise reads once, few, many or a size class.

cdr3_length	v_call	j_call	clone_size	d_call	cdr3_nt	cdr3_aa
14	TRBV7-9	TRBJ2-1	few	TRBD1	TGTGCCAGCAGCTCCCGGACAGGAAAAAATGAGCAGTTCTTC	CASSSRTGKNEQFF
14	TRBV20-1	TRBJ2-1	few	-	TGCAGTGCTCCCAGGGGGGCCTCCTACAATGAGCAGTTCTTC	CSAPRGASYNEQFF
13	TRBV5-6	TRBJ1-1	-	-	TGTGCCAGCAGCCCGAATTGGAACACTGAAGCTTTCTTT	CASSPNWNTEAFF
15	TRBV4-1	TRBJ2-1	-	-	TGCGCCAGCAGCCATGGGGGGGCATTACTCAATGAGCAGTTCTTC	CASSHGGALLNEQFF
14	TRBV7-9	TRBJ2-1	many	-	TGTGCCAGCAGCTCATATGGGGTTCACAATGAGCAGTTCTTC	CASSSYGVHNEQFF
14	TRBV7-6	TRBJ2-7	-	TRBD1	TGTGCCAGCAGCTTAGGGAGACAGGGCCGCGAGCAGTACTTC	CASSLGRQGREQYF
15	TRBV12-3/TRBV12-4	TRBJ2-1	few	TRBD2	TGTGCCAGCAGTTTAGGAGCGGGGGCCTACAATGAGCAGTTCTTC	CASSLGAGAYNEQFF
16	TRBV28	TRBJ2-6	-	TRBD1	TGTGCCAGCAGTTGGACAGGGATTCCTGGGGCCAACGTCCTGACTTTC	CASSWTGIPGANVLTF
13	TRBV19	TRBJ1-2	few	-	TGTGCCAGTAGTATAGATCCCTCTTATGGCTACACCTTC	CASSIDPSYGYTF
14	TRBV7-6	TRBJ1-2	few	-	TGTGCCAGCAGCTTAGGGACGGAGAGCTATGGCTACACCTTC	CASSLGTESYGYTF
12	TRBV7-9	TRBJ1-5	-	-	TGTGCCAGCAGCTTAGTTAATCAGCCCCAGCATTTT	CASSLVNQPQHF
13	TRBV11-2	TRBJ1-2	-	-	TGTGCCAGCAGCCTCGGACAGAGCTATGGCTACACCTTC	CASSLGQSYGYTF
20	TRBV6-2/TRBV6-3	TRBJ2-1	-	-	TGTGCCAGCGCGACGGCCCCTGCACACTTTACACCGAGCTCCTACAATGAGCAGTTCTTC	CASATAPAHFTPSSYNEQFF
13	TRBV28	TRBJ1-2	-	-	TGTGCCAGCAGTCCGGGGATATTCCATGGCTACACCTTC	CASSPGIFHGYTF
13	TRBV7-8	TRBJ2-1	many	-	TGTGCCAGCAGCTCTGAGATCTACAATGAGCAGTTCTTC	CASSSEIYNEQFF
20	TRBV7-6	TRBJ2-6	once	-	TGTGCCAGCAGCCGCCCTCGGGGGGACAGCTCCATCTCTGGGGCCAACGTCCTGACTTTC	CASSRPRGDSSISGANVLTF
17	TRBV7-6	TRBJ2-1	few	TRBD1	TGTGCCAGCAGCGCGTCAGTCCCGGACAGGGGTATTGATGAGCAGTTCTTC	CASSASVPDRGIDEQFF
16	TRBV27	TRBJ2-7	many	-	TGTGCCAGCAGTTTATCAGCGGGCGGAAGTACCTACGAGCAGTACTTC	CASSLSAGGSTYEQYF
14	TRBV5-5	TRBJ1-2	-	TRBD1	TGTGCCAGCAGCCCACTCACAGGGGGTCCTGGCTACACCTTC	CASSPLTGGPGYTF
12	TRBV19	TRBJ1-1	-	-	TGTGCCAGTAGTATCGGGAGTCCTGAAGCTTTCTTT	CASSIGSPEAFF
15	TRBV19	TRBJ2-7	-	-	TGTGCCAGTAGTGGAGACCGGGACGGGTCCTACGAGCAGTACTTC	CASSGDRDGSYEQYF
12	TRBV6-2/TRBV6-3	TRBJ2-1	-	-	TGTGCCAGCGGTGAGGGGGGGAATGAGCAGTTCTTC	CASGEGGNEQFF